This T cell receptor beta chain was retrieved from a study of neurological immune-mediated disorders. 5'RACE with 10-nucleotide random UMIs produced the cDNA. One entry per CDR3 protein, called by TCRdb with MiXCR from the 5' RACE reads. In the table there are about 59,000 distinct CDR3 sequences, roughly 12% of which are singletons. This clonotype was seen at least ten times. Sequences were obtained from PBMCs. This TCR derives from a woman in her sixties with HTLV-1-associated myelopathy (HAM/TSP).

The CDR3 sequence: CASSLPRDRGPAKNIQYF. The CDR3 DNA sequence: TGCGCCAGCAGCTTGCCCCGGGACAGGGGGCCTGCCAAAAACATTCAGTACTTC. The genes are TRBV5-1 and TRBJ2-4; TRBD1 matches at 12 bases. CDR1 is SGHRS and CDR2 is YFSETQ in the germline V gene. Losses at the gene ends were 1 base for V and 1 base for J; bases not matched to a gene: 6. CDR3 length: 18 amino acids.